The 15 T cell receptor beta chains in this list originate from one sample, sequenced in a study of radiation and T cells in renal cell carcinoma. Time point noted: baseline pretreatment blood. Treatment meaning: 15 Gy SBRT to primary tumor, nephrectomy 4 weeks later. The assay was immunoSEQ multiplex PCR, and TCRdb's table has in-frame clones only and misses some. Of 150,000 or so clones listed, about 88% are singletons. Sequences were derived from blood, sampled from a patient whose treatment included radiotherapy and nephrectomy. All receptors come from a woman aged 65 to 85 with renal cell carcinoma.

This clone was observed a few times. The V call is TRBV30, the J call TRBJ1-1; TRBD1 agrees at 8 bases. The CDR3 is 15 amino acids. Unmatched junction bases numbered 8, after V lost 4 bases and J lost 1 base. Per germline, CDR1 GTSNPN and CDR2 SVGIG (reference sequence). The CDR3 loop reads CAWTIQGGRNTEAFF. The DNA of the CDR3 is TGTGCCTGGACCATACAGGGGGGTCGGAACACTGAAGCTTTCTTT.

With regard to this clone: Mismatch with germline at one junction end may stem from a read error. The same CDR3 also results from other DNA sequences found in this sample. The rearrangement joins TRBV2 to TRBJ2-7; 8 positions match TRBD2. Germline V gene data show CDR1 as SNHLY and CDR2 as FYNNEI. The CDR3 covers 12 residues. CDR3 amino acids: CASSGTRNEQYF. Here the CDR3 DNA reads TGCGCCAGCAGTGGGACTAGGAACGAGCAGTACTTC.

This clone was recorded once. The chain combines TRBV6-5 with TRBJ2-5; D is possibly TRBD2 (6 bases). The V end was cut by 1 base, the J end by 2 bases, with 8 bases between. This CDR3 has 14 residues. Germline CDR1 reads MNHEY; CDR2 reads SVGAGI. The chain's CDR3 is CASSYWGEQETQYF. The CDR3 DNA is TGTGCCAGCAGTTACTGGGGGGAACAAGAGACCCAGTACTTC.

The rearrangement links TRBV5-6 to TRBJ1-2; possibly TRBD1 for D (6 bases). V lost 3 bases, J lost 3 bases, and 15 bases lay in between. Germline CDR1 is SGHDT and CDR2 is YYEEEE. The CDR3 spans 15 residues. CDR3 DNA sequence: TGTGCCAGCAGCTCCGGGCCGGGGGCAGACTATGGCTACACCTTC. Its protein product is CASSSGPGADYGYTF. The variable domain in full, with the rest retrieved from reference TRBV5-6 and TRBJ1-2, is DAGVTQSPTHLIKTRGQQVTLRCSPKSGHDTVSWYQQALGQGPQFIFQYYEEEERQRGNFPDRFSGHQFPNYSSELNVNALLLGDSALYLCASSSGPGADYGYTFGSGTRLTVV.

This chain joins TRBV19 and TRBJ2-3; 9 bases are shared with TRBD2. V shed 4 bases, J shed 4 bases, and the junction held 9 bases outside the gene matches. The CDR3 extends over 16 amino acids. Germline-derived CDR1 and CDR2 are LNHDA and SQIVND (reference sequence). The CDR3 spells CASSTPQRGAADTQYF. The CDR3 DNA reads TGTGCCAGTAGTACCCCCCAGCGGGGGGCGGCAGATACGCAGTATTTT.

The rearrangement links TRBV6-6 to TRBJ1-4; D gene ambiguous. V lost 0 bases and J 6 bases, leaving 11 bases between the germline ends. Germline V gene data show CDR1 as MNHNY and CDR2 as SVGAGI (reference sequence). The CDR3 sequence is 15 residues long. DNA of the CDR3: TGTGCCAGCAGTTACTCGAAAGTTCCCGATGAAAAACTGTTTTTT. Translating it yields CASSYSKVPDEKLFF.

Only one count was recorded for this clone. The V and J genes are TRBV6-6 and TRBJ1-5; no firm D call. CDR3 length: 13 amino acids. Germline V CDR1 and CDR2: MNHNY, SVGAGI (reference sequence). The V end was cut by 6 bases, the J end by 4 bases, with 10 bases between. This CDR3 reads CASSDRANQPQHF. The CDR3 DNA sequence: TGTGCCAGCAGCGATCGGGCGAATCAGCCCCAGCATTTT.

This chain joins TRBV6-5 and TRBJ2-1; D might be TRBD1 (6 bases). The CDR3 covers 14 residues. Trimming cost V 2 bases and J 1 base, with 6 bases left between them. Germline CDR1 and CDR2: MNHEY and SVGAGI. In nucleotides, the CDR3 is TGTGCCAGCAGTTACAGGGGGTCCTACAATGAGCAGTTCTTC. Translated, it gives CASSYRGSYNEQFF.

This chain uses TRBV19 with TRBJ2-5, with D possibly being TRBD1 or TRBD2 (6 bases each). There are 15 residues in the CDR3. The V and J ends lost 0 bases and 1 base respectively, with 9 bases between them. The V gene's germline CDR1 is LNHDA and CDR2 SQIVND (reference sequence). In nucleotides, the CDR3 is TGTGCCAGTAGTATAGATCCGGGGGCCCAAGAGACCCAGTACTTC. Residues: CASSIDPGAQETQYF. Looking up the rest from reference TRBV19 and TRBJ2-5 gives the full variable domain: DGGITQSPKYLFRKEGQNVTLSCEQNLNHDAMYWYRQDPGQGLRLIYYSQIVNDFQKGDIAEGYSVSREKKESFPLTVTSAQKNPTAFYLCASSIDPGAQETQYFGPGTRLLVL.

This clone appeared a single time. The chain joins TRBV30 to TRBJ2-7, with D maybe TRBD1 (7 bases). Germline-derived CDR1 and CDR2 are GTSNPN and SVGIG (reference sequence). V was shortened by 5 bases and J by 0 bases, with 20 bases between the two germline ends. The CDR3 length is 16 residues. The CDR3 DNA reads as TGTGCCTGGGGGGAAATCCAGGGGGGAAGCTCCTACGAGCAGTACTTC. Protein sequence: CAWGEIQGGSSYEQYF.

V and J are TRBV7-8 and TRBJ2-7, with D perhaps matching TRBD1 (6 bases). Germline loops: CDR1 SGHVS, CDR2 FQNEAQ. V lost 7 bases, J lost 3 bases, and 16 bases lay in between. The CDR3 contains 14 residues. This CDR3 reads CASNMGQPYYEQYF. The CDR3 DNA reads TGTGCCAGCAACATGGGACAACCCTACTACGAGCAGTACTTC.

This chain connects TRBV5-6 to TRBJ2-1; TRBD2 agrees at 7 bases. The CDR3 contains 16 residues. The J segment lost 7 bases and the V segment lost 4 bases, leaving 14 bases of the junction unmatched. The germline CDR1 and CDR2 sequences are SGHDT and YYEEEE. This CDR3 is CASSRNGGVSRNEQFF. The CDR3 coding sequence is TGTGCCAGCAGCCGGAATGGGGGGGTTTCGAGGAATGAGCAGTTCTTC.

The genes are TRBV30 and TRBJ2-5; D is uncertain. The CDR3 is made up of 11 amino acids. Germline values: CDR1 GTSNPN, CDR2 SVGIG (reference sequence). Deletions cut 2 bases from V and 4 bases from J, with 5 bases between. This chain's CDR3 is CAWSPRETQYF. The CDR3 DNA reads TGTGCCTGGAGTCCCAGAGAGACCCAGTACTTC.

This clone was recorded only once. The V gene is TRBV6-5, the J gene TRBJ2-7; D tentatively reads TRBD1 or TRBD2 (6 bases each). Germline CDR1 MNHEY, CDR2 SVGAGI. V shed 6 bases and J shed 7 bases, with 19 bases lying between them. The CDR3 runs to 14 residues. CDR3 bases: TGTGCCAGCAGCCCGGGGGCACTCCTCTGGGAGCAGTACTTC. This sequence encodes CASSPGALLWEQYF.

The CDR3 coding sequence is TGTGCCAGCAGCTTATCGAGGGGCGTGTATGAAGCTTTCTTT. Translated: CASSLSRGVYEAFF. This chain links TRBV7-2 with TRBJ1-1; TRBD1 is a possible D gene (5 bases). Germline lookup yields CDR1 SGHTA and CDR2 FQGNSA. V lost 2 bases and J 7 bases, leaving 14 bases between the germline ends. This CDR3 has 14 residues. The entire variable domain, with the rest obtained from reference TRBV7-2 and TRBJ1-1, is as follows: GAGVSQSPSNKVTEKGKDVELRCDPISGHTALYWYRQSLGQGLEFLIYFQGNSAPDKSGLPSDRFSAERTGGSVSTLTIQRTQQEDSAVYLCASSLSRGVYEAFFGQGTRLTVV.